These 14 T cell receptor beta chains originate from one sample sequenced in a study of metastatic and nonmetastatic thyroid tumors. TCRdb re-clonotyped the PCR reads through MiXCR. The repertoire holds tens of thousands of clones, around a sixth seen once, with about 3% in the top ten. No patient received treatment before thyroid surgery. Sequenced: blood. The receptors come from a female donor with papillary thyroid cancer or a benign thyroid nodule (not recorded which). Some clones in this sample may be carry-over from other donors' samples.

The chain combines TRBV5-1 with TRBJ2-7, with 10 bases matching TRBD2. V lost 0 bases and J lost 6; bases outside the gene matches: 9. CDR1 SGHRS and CDR2 YFSETQ come from the germline V gene. The CDR3 consists of 16 residues. The CDR3 nucleotides are TGCGCCAGCAGCTTGGGGCTTACTAGCGGGAAGGTCGAGCAGTACTTC. Amino acid sequence: CASSLGLTSGKVEQYF.

This clone turned up a few times. The rearrangement links TRBV28 to TRBJ2-7; D assignment may be TRBD1 or TRBD2 (5 bases each). Germline V gene lookup returns CDR1 MDHEN and CDR2 SYDVKM. V was trimmed by 7 bases and J by 5 bases, leaving 15 bases between them. The CDR3 is 13 residues long. CDR3 bases: TGTGCCAGCAATCAAAGGGACGAGGACGAGCAGTACTTC. It yields the protein CASNQRDEDEQYF.

A remark on this clone: Given a much more abundant clone one base away, this may be a read error. V usage is TRBV6-1 and J usage is TRBJ2-7, with 10 bases lining up with TRBD2. Trimming took 6 bases from V and 2 from J; bases not matched to a gene: 7. CDR1 and CDR2 (germline): MNHNS, SASEGT. The CDR3 contains 15 residues. CDR3 coding DNA: TGTGCCAGCAGCCCCGGGACTAGCGTCCCCTACGAGCAGTACTTC. The encoded protein is CASSPGTSVPYEQYF.

This clone was seen repeatedly, ten times or more. The J gene is TRBJ2-7, the V gene TRBV28; 7 bases map to TRBD1. V trimming: 1 base; J trimming: 1 base; junction bases outside the gene matches: 7. The CDR3 has 16 amino acids. Germline V gene sequence: CDR1 MDHEN, CDR2 SYDVKM. CDR3 sequence reads: CASSLFEGGRSYEQYF. The CDR3 nucleotides read TGTGCCAGCAGTTTATTTGAAGGGGGCAGGTCCTACGAGCAGTACTTC.

A few counts support this clone. A junction end diverges from the germline sequence, so it may reflect a read error. This chain connects TRBV6-1 to TRBJ2-7, with D possibly matching TRBD2 (5 bases). Germline assignment: CDR1 MNHNS and CDR2 SASEGT. The CDR3 runs to 15 residues. The CDR3 protein is CAGSVPSSYTYEQYF. The CDR3 DNA sequence: TGTGCCGGCAGCGTACCTAGCAGCTATACGTACGAGCAGTACTTC.

This clone appeared many times. The chain uses TRBV20-1 and TRBJ1-2; no clear D gene. Trimming pared 1 base from V and 8 bases from J, leaving 8 bases between. The V gene's germline CDR1 is DFQATT and CDR2 SNEGSKA (reference sequence). The CDR3 runs 11 residues. CDR3 loop: CSARVRAGYTF. In DNA, the CDR3 is TGCAGTGCTAGAGTACGGGCCGGCTACACCTTC.

The V call is TRBV7-9, the J call TRBJ1-1, with no clear D. Germline V gene sequence: CDR1 SEHNR, CDR2 FQNEAQ (reference sequence). Trimming removed 2 bases at V and 7 bases at J, with 14 bases between. The CDR3 is 14 residues long. The DNA of the CDR3 is TGTGCCAGCAGCTTAAGGGATCGACATGTTGAAGCTTTCTTT. Its protein product is CASSLRDRHVEAFF.

This clone was seen a few times. The chain carries TRBV6-1 and TRBJ2-7; D unclear. This CDR3 spans 14 amino acids. V was pared by 7 bases and J by 0 bases, with 13 bases between. Germline V lookup: CDR1 MNHNS, CDR2 SASEGT. This CDR3 reads CASIPRALSYEQYF. The CDR3 nucleotides are TGTGCCAGCATCCCTCGTGCGCTCTCCTACGAGCAGTACTTC.

The rearrangement joins TRBV5-1 to TRBJ1-2; 12 bases line up with TRBD1. Germline lookup yields CDR1 SGHRS and CDR2 YFSETQ. This CDR3 is built from 15 residues. V was clipped by 6 bases and J by 8 bases; unmatched bases: 11. The CDR3, as DNA: TGCGCCAGCATGTGGGACAGGGGGCGTATTTACGGCTACACCTTC. Translated, it gives CASMWDRGRIYGYTF.

This clone was counted at least ten times. The genes are TRBV6-7 and TRBJ2-1, with D maybe TRBD2 (6 bases). TRBV6-7 is identified as an open reading frame with a role that is uncertain. The CDR3 is made up of 17 amino acids. V was cut by 0 bases and J by 4 bases, with 16 bases left in between. The CDR3 DNA sequence: TGTGCCAGCAGTTACTCTGGTAGCGGAATGTTTTACAATGAGCAGTTCTTC. Its protein product is CASSYSGSGMFYNEQFF.

This clone has ten or more counts. The chain is built from TRBV18 and TRBJ1-5, with D unresolved. The germline V and J ends were trimmed by 3 bases and 4 bases, with 7 bases remaining between them. The germline V gene encodes CDR1 KGHSH and CDR2 LQKENI. The CDR3 totals 13 residues. The CDR3: CASSPGRNQPQHF. CDR3 nucleotides: TGTGCCAGCTCACCGGGGAGAAATCAGCCCCAGCATTTT.

The gene calls are TRBV11-3 and TRBJ1-2; TRBD1 is a possible D gene (6 bases). This CDR3 is built from 13 residues. CDR1 SGHNT and CDR2 YENEEA come from the germline V gene. V shed 8 bases and J shed 8 bases, with 18 bases lying between them. The CDR3 sequence: CASFVPGAGGYTF. CDR3 bases: TGTGCCAGCTTCGTCCCGGGGGCCGGGGGCTACACCTTC.

In its sample, this clone was seen a few times. The chain combines TRBV6-1 with TRBJ2-1; D perhaps matches TRBD1 (6 bases). V gave up 6 bases and J gave up 3 bases, with 6 bases separating them. CDR1 and CDR2 from the germline V gene are MNHNS and SASEGT. This CDR3 spans 12 amino acids. CDR3 in amino acids: CASRDSYNEQFF. DNA for the CDR3: TGTGCCAGCAGGGACAGCTACAATGAGCAGTTCTTC.

This clone was detected ten times or more. A much larger clone differs by one base, so this may be a read error. This sequence joins TRBV19 and TRBJ2-1, with D unclear. Trimming shortened V by 7 bases and J by 3 bases, and 13 bases separated the two germline ends. Germline CDR1 reads LNHDA; CDR2 reads SQIVND (reference sequence). The CDR3 contains 14 residues. The CDR3 DNA reads TGTGCCAGTAACCACCTACAAGACTACAATGAGCAGTTCTTC. This encodes CASNHLQDYNEQFF.